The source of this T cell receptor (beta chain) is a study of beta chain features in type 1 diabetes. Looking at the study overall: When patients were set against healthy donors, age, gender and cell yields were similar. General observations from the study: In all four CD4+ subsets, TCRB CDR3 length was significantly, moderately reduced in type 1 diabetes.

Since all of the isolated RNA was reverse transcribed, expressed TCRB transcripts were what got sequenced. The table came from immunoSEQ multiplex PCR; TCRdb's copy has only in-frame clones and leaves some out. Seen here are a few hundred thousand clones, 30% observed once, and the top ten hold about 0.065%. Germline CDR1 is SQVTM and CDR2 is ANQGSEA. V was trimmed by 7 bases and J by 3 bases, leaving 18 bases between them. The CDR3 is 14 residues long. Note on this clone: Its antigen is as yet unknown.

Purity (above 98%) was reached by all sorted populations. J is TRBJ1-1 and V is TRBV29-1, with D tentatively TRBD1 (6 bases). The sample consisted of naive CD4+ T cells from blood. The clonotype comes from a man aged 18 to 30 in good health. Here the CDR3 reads CSALGKAGDTEAFF. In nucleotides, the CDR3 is TGCAGCGCATTAGGTAAGGCAGGGGACACTGAAGCTTTCTTT.